The clone carrying this T cell receptor (beta chain) was recorded many times. Its matching antigen is unknown. The entry originates in a study of neurological immune-mediated disorders. The study built unsorted libraries from 2 million PBMCs kept at -80 C. Germline CDR1 is DFQATT and CDR2 is SNEGSKA (reference sequence). This CDR3 has 15 amino acids. V lost 4 bases and J lost 0, with 15 bases in between. Every sequencing run generated in excess of 180 million TCR-beta sequences. These sequences covered 15-18 subjects. One entry per CDR3 protein results from TCRdb running MiXCR on the 5' RACE reads. The sample has around 46,000 distinct CDR3 sequences; under 2% are singletons. The study's findings and limits: Association with the multiple sclerosis repertoire cluster was not found for any clinical or MRI feature.

This sequence was found in a woman between 40 and 55 years old with multiple sclerosis. The rearrangement joins TRBV20-1 to TRBJ1-1, with D unclear. The specimen was PBMCs. The DNA of the CDR3 is TGCAGTGCTATCCCCCAGGATAACATGAACACTGAAGCTTTCTTT. The encoded protein is CSAIPQDNMNTEAFF.